This section outlines one T cell receptor (beta chain) sequence together with its context. This receptor's antigen is unknown. It has no much larger one-base neighbor in the sample; base qualities were not kept. The CDR3 holds 16 amino acids from the cysteine to the phenylalanine. Only the CDR3 region is kept as DNA, spanning 48 bases read in frame from base 1. CDR1 is given as MDHEN and CDR2 as SYDVKM, both from the germline V gene. Compared with germline, V lacks 6 bases and J lacks 4 bases; bases without a gene match: 9. This sample is drawn from a study of OX40 agonist ivuxolimab in advanced cancers. In the study overall: Ivuxolimab was a fully human IgG2 agonistic monoclonal antibody targeting the costimulatory receptor OX40 (CD134). Prior anti-PD-1, anti-PD-L1 or anti-CTLA-4 therapy was permitted, and checkpoint inhibitors had been received by about 37% of dose-escalation patients. The monotherapy dose-escalation portion (N ≈ 56 patients) of the phase I ivuxolimab trial is reported in the paper. Three dose-escalation patients achieved partial responses, one with hepatocellular carcinoma and two with cutaneous melanoma. The purpose of peripheral TCRbeta sequencing was to test whether ivuxolimab changed TCR sequence diversity and led to clonal T-cell expansion. In the dose-escalation cohort, more than 75% of patients were male, and the mean age was around 60 years, with a range of roughly 23 to 85. Among the approximately 54 dose-escalation patients, approximately 20 had hepatocellular carcinoma, some 15 melanoma, 9 renal cell carcinoma and 9 head and neck cancer. Intravenous ivuxolimab was administered to patients every 2 weeks at six dose levels: 0.01, 0.1, 0.3, 1.5, 3 and 10 mg/kg.

Results and caveats for the whole study, not just this receptor: Low levels of normalized T-cell clonal expansion were also seen in some patients who did not respond. After ivuxolimab, more expanded clones were found on average in CD8+ T cells than in CD4+ T cells. The antigen specificity of the peripheral T cells that underwent clonal expansion was not determined. At doses of 0.1 to 3.0 mg/kg, clonal expansion of both CD4+ and CD8+ T cells in blood was seen between baseline and week 6. In the 0.1-3.0 mg/kg groups, partial responders were among the patients with the lowest normalized peripheral clonal expansion, particularly in CD8+ T cells.

Patients with autoimmune disease history or receiving systemic immunosuppression were excluded from the trial. In every dose cohort, peripheral blood was drawn for TCR sequencing at baseline, cycle 4 day 1, and cycle 7 day 1. Samples were obtained from an open-label, multicenter, first-in-human phase I dose-escalation trial of ivuxolimab. The trial enrolled adults with locally advanced or metastatic head and neck squamous cell, hepatocellular, melanoma or renal cell carcinoma. CD4+ and CD8+ T cells were sorted separately from peripheral blood before TCR sequencing. Genomic DNA was isolated from the sorted cells so that the TCRbeta CDR3 region could be sequenced. The immunoSEQ Assay was used for sequencing of TCRbeta CDR3 regions. The table was pulled from immuneACCESS by TCRdb, which kept in-frame rearrangements only. Such tables lose some clones; where checked, under half of the loss comes from unresolved V genes, and the rest has no known cause. This sample gives tens of thousands of clones in total; 83% of them show up just once. The ten largest account for over 1.1% of the sample.

This material consisted of CD4+ or CD8+ T cells sorted from blood, taken in a trial of the OX40 agonist ivuxolimab. The receptor comes from an adult with an advanced solid tumor such as melanoma, head and neck, liver or kidney cancer. In this chain, TRBV28 is recombined with TRBJ2-1, with TRBD2 matching 10 junction bases. DNA sequence: TGTGCCAGCAGGTTGGGACGGACTAGCGGTTACAATGAGCAGTTCTTC. Translated, it reads CASRLGRTSGYNEQFF.